One sample yielded the 32 T cell receptor beta chains listed below, sequenced in a study of coeliac disease. Sequenced by immunoSEQ multiplex PCR; TCRdb stores in-frame clones only, minus some. There are several thousand clones in the sample; 55% to 70% occur only once, and about 37% lies in the top ten. Material: intraepithelial lymphocytes from the gut. The receptors come from a woman aged 40 to 49.

The rearrangement joins TRBV11-1 to TRBJ1-1, with D possibly matching TRBD1 (6 bases). The germline V gene has CDR1 SGHAT and CDR2 FQDESV (reference sequence). This CDR3 spans 14 amino acids. The ends were cut back, 1 base at V and 4 bases at J, with 10 bases in the middle. The CDR3 reads CASSLGRGGTEAFF. The DNA of the CDR3 is TGTGCCAGCAGCTTAGGCAGGGGCGGCACTGAAGCTTTCTTT.

This clone was observed a few times. This sequence joins TRBV10-2 and TRBJ2-1; 9 positions match TRBD1. Germline CDR1 reads WSHSY; CDR2 reads SAAADI. This CDR3 is 12 amino acids long. The CDR3 region is CVTGGLFNEQFF. Written as DNA, the CDR3 is TGCGTTACAGGGGGCCTTTTCAATGAGCAGTTCTTC.

By frequency in the sample, this clone is medium-sized (0.01 to 0.1%). This chain uses TRBV10-3 with TRBJ2-3, with a tentative D call TRBD2 (5 bases). This CDR3 is built from 14 residues. V lost 6 bases and J 3 bases, leaving 13 bases between the germline ends. Germline CDR1 and CDR2: ENHRY and SYGVKD. This chain's CDR3 is CAIRPEGPTDTQYF. The CDR3 DNA reads as TGTGCCATCAGACCCGAGGGCCCTACAGATACGCAGTATTTT.

The V gene is TRBV4-1, the J gene TRBJ2-3, with TRBD2 matching 9 bases. There are 17 residues in the CDR3. The germline V gene encodes CDR1 MGHRA and CDR2 YSYEKL. V was clipped by 2 bases and J by 1 base; unmatched bases: 7. CDR3 DNA sequence: TGCGCCAGCAGCCAACTCGGAGCGGGAGGCGGCACAGATACGCAGTATTTT. Its protein product is CASSQLGAGGGTDTQYF.

The chain combines TRBV5-1 with TRBJ2-3; 11 bases fit TRBD2. Germline loops: CDR1 SGHRS, CDR2 YFSETQ. The CDR3 has 16 residues. V lost 4 bases, J lost 6 bases, and 10 bases stayed unmatched. This CDR3 is CASSPGPSGGQDTQYF. The CDR3 DNA follows: TGCGCCAGCAGCCCCGGCCCTAGCGGGGGGCAGGATACGCAGTATTTT.

This chain links TRBV2 with TRBJ2-7; no firm D call. The V gene's germline CDR1 is SNHLY and CDR2 FYNNEI. The CDR3 runs 12 residues. V gave up 2 bases and J gave up 5 bases, with 7 bases separating them. The CDR3 coding sequence is TGTGCCAGCAGTGAAACTCTCCACGAGCAGTACTTC. It encodes CASSETLHEQYF.

The chain's CDR3 is CASSLGGQPEAFF. In nucleotides, the CDR3 is TGCGCCAGCAGCTTGGGGGGACAACCTGAAGCTTTCTTT. V and J are TRBV5-1 and TRBJ1-1, with D perhaps matching TRBD1 (6 bases). Trimming removed 0 bases from V and 6 bases from J, with 9 bases in between. CDR3 length equals 13 residues. The germline CDR1 and CDR2 sequences are SGHRS and YFSETQ.

This rearrangement joins TRBV9 to TRBJ2-2, with D perhaps matching TRBD2 (6 bases). The germline CDR1 and CDR2 sequences are SGDLS and YYNGEE. This CDR3 contains 15 residues. V lost 0 bases, J lost 2 bases, and 8 bases lay in between. The CDR3: CASSVVAGNTGELFF. In nucleotides, the CDR3 is TGTGCCAGCAGCGTAGTGGCGGGAAACACCGGGGAGCTGTTTTTT.

The chain links TRBV27 to TRBJ2-7, with TRBD1 identical over 7 bases. CDR3 length: 16 residues. Germline trimming cut 1 base from V and 2 bases from J; bases unmatched to any gene: 8. The germline V gene encodes CDR1 MNHEY and CDR2 SMNVEV (reference sequence). CDR3 protein: CASSLYPRTGTYEQYF. CDR3 bases: TGTGCCAGCAGTTTATACCCCCGGACAGGAACCTACGAGCAGTACTTC.

The rearrangement uses TRBV4-3 and TRBJ1-2, with D tentatively TRBD1 (5 bases). Germline V lookup: CDR1 LGHNA, CDR2 YSLEER. Trimming shortened V by 0 bases and J by 3 bases, and 8 bases separated the two germline ends. The CDR3 is 14 residues long. Here the CDR3 DNA reads TGCGCCAGCAGCCAAGATGGGACTCACTATGGCTACACCTTC. Translation: CASSQDGTHYGYTF.

The V and J genes are TRBV5-1 and TRBJ1-2, with D maybe TRBD1 (6 bases). CDR1 and CDR2 from the germline V gene are SGHRS and YFSETQ. Trimming removed 0 bases from V and 8 bases from J, with 11 bases in between. This CDR3 is built from 13 residues. The chain's CDR3 is CASSLEGGAGYTF. The CDR3 nucleotides are TGCGCCAGCAGCTTGGAAGGGGGTGCCGGCTACACCTTC.

The chain employs TRBV7-9 and TRBJ1-5; D uncertain. Germline V gene data show CDR1 as SEHNR and CDR2 as FQNEAQ (reference sequence). The CDR3 contains 15 residues. Between the trimmed V and J ends, which lost 4 bases and 0 bases, there was a span of 10 bases. The CDR3 DNA reads TGTGCCAGCAGCTCTGGGAGTTATAGCAATCAGCCCCAGCATTTT. As protein: CASSSGSYSNQPQHF.

The chain employs TRBV4-3 and TRBJ1-2, with TRBD1 identical over 12 bases. V gave up 3 bases and J gave up 3 bases; unmatched junction bases: 2. The germline CDR1 and CDR2 sequences are LGHNA and YSLEER. The CDR3 sequence is 15 residues long. CDR3 protein: CASSHGTGGDYGYTF. CDR3 nucleotides: TGCGCCAGCAGCCACGGGACAGGGGGCGACTATGGCTACACCTTC.

The chain is built from TRBV29-1 and TRBJ1-4; a possible D gene is TRBD1 (5 bases). Germline lookup yields CDR1 SQVTM and CDR2 ANQGSEA. Trimming left V 5 bases short and J 8 bases short, with 21 bases between. CDR3 length: 15 residues. The CDR3 region is CSVIPLSGLPEKLFF. CDR3 nucleotide sequence: TGCAGCGTTATCCCTCTATCAGGGCTACCCGAAAAACTGTTTTTT.

This sequence joins TRBV5-1 and TRBJ2-1, with 12 bases matching TRBD2. V shed 8 bases, J shed 1 base, and the junction held 4 bases outside the gene matches. Germline CDR1 is SGHRS and CDR2 is YFSETQ. The CDR3 contains 15 residues. CDR3: CASLAGGGSYNEQFF. Written as DNA, the CDR3 is TGCGCCAGTCTAGCGGGAGGGGGTTCCTACAATGAGCAGTTCTTC.

Concerning this clone itself: Different DNA sequences within this sample yield the same CDR3. CDR3 amino acids: CASSDASGSTDTQYF. DNA for the CDR3: TGTGCCAGCAGCGACGCTAGCGGTAGCACAGATACGCAGTATTTT. The chain carries TRBV9 and TRBJ2-3, with TRBD2 matching over 7 bases. Germline values: CDR1 SGDLS, CDR2 YYNGEE. With 3 bases clipped from V and 0 bases from J, the junction kept 4 bases outside the gene matches. This CDR3 has 15 residues.

The sample holds a few counts of this clone. V and J are TRBV2 and TRBJ2-2, with 13 nucleotides matching TRBD2. The CDR3 consists of 14 residues. V lost 6 bases, J lost 7 bases, and 2 bases stayed unmatched. Looked up from germline, CDR1 is SNHLY and CDR2 is FYNNEI. CDR3 sequence: CASRTSGRNGELFF. Here the CDR3 DNA reads TGTGCCAGCAGGACTAGCGGGAGGAACGGGGAGCTGTTTTTT.

This chain links TRBV4-3 with TRBJ1-4; the D is unclear. CDR3 size: 14 residues. Between the trimmed V and J ends, which lost 1 base and 3 bases, there was a span of 6 bases. Germline CDR1 is LGHNA and CDR2 is YSLEER. As DNA, the CDR3 is TGCGCCAGCAGCCAAGGACGGGCTAATGAAAAACTGTTTTTT. Its protein is CASSQGRANEKLFF.

The chain carries TRBV27 and TRBJ1-4; perhaps TRBD1 as D (6 bases). CDR3 length equals 14 residues. Germline lookup yields CDR1 MNHEY and CDR2 SMNVEV (reference sequence). Trimming stripped 6 bases from V and 0 bases from J, with 8 bases between. The CDR3 coding sequence is TGTGCCAGCAGGCGGACAGCAACTAATGAAAAACTGTTTTTT. Its translation is CASRRTATNEKLFF. The full variable domain, rest sourced from reference TRBV27 and TRBJ1-4, is EAQVTQNPRYLITVTGKKLTVTCSQNMNHEYMSWYRQDPGLGLRQIYYSMNVEVTDKGDVPEGYKVSRKEKRNFPLILESPSPNQTSLYFCASRRTATNEKLFFGSGTQLSVL.

Only one count was recorded for this clone. V gene TRBV5-5 combines with J gene TRBJ2-1, with a weak D call TRBD2 (5 bases). The CDR3 sequence is 14 residues long. Trimming pared 0 bases from V and 3 bases from J, leaving 7 bases between. Germline V gene lookup returns CDR1 SGHKS and CDR2 YYEKEE (reference sequence). CDR3 residues: CASSLAGSYNEQFF. The CDR3 DNA reads as TGTGCCAGCAGCTTGGCGGGGAGCTACAATGAGCAGTTCTTC. Full variable domain (missing parts from reference TRBV5-5 and TRBJ2-1): DAGVTQSPTHLIKTRGQQVTLRCSPISGHKSVSWYQQVLGQGPQFIFQYYEKEERGRGNFPDRFSARQFPNYSSELNVNALLLGDSALYLCASSLAGSYNEQFFGPGTRLTVL.

The chain is built from TRBV18 and TRBJ1-1, with a tentative D call TRBD1 (6 bases). The V gene lost 2 bases and the J gene lost 0 bases, with 19 bases spanning the gap. Looked up from germline, CDR1 is KGHSH and CDR2 is LQKENI. CDR3 size: 18 residues. The CDR3 region has the DNA TGTGCCAGCTCACCAACCATCGGGTACAGGGCTATGAACACTGAAGCTTTCTTT. Protein: CASSPTIGYRAMNTEAFF.

J is TRBJ1-2 and V is TRBV2, with D possibly matching TRBD1 (5 bases). The CDR3 covers 12 residues. Trimming stripped 2 bases from V and 7 bases from J, with 8 bases between. Germline loops: CDR1 SNHLY, CDR2 FYNNEI. CDR3 amino acids: CASSESGVGYTF. CDR3 nucleotide sequence: TGTGCCAGCAGTGAATCGGGGGTTGGCTACACCTTC.

The chain is built from TRBV15 and TRBJ1-5, with D possibly being TRBD1 (5 bases). CDR1 is LNHNV and CDR2 is YYDKDF in the germline V gene (reference sequence). This CDR3 contains 15 residues. Trimming took off 0 bases at V and 9 bases at J, with 15 bases between the two ends. Here the CDR3 DNA reads TGTGCCACCAGCAGAGATTCGGGGGGGGTTCTGCCCCAGCATTTT. Amino acid sequence: CATSRDSGGVLPQHF. Variable domain in full (rest from reference TRBV15 and TRBJ1-5): DAMVIQNPRYQVTQFGKPVTLSCSQTLNHNVMYWYQQKSSQAPKLLFHYYDKDFNNEADTPDNFQSRRPNTSFCFLDIRSPGLGDTAMYLCATSRDSGGVLPQHFGDGTRLSIL.

The V call is TRBV7-9, the J call TRBJ2-1; D might be TRBD2 (6 bases). V was pared by 5 bases and J by 6 bases, with 26 bases between. CDR3 length: 18 residues. Germline CDR1 SEHNR, CDR2 FQNEAQ (reference sequence). CDR3 in amino acids: CASSPQTGTSLPLNEQFF. CDR3 nucleotides: TGTGCCAGCAGCCCACAAACCGGGACTTCCCTACCCCTCAATGAGCAGTTCTTC.

The chain joins TRBV9 to TRBJ2-3; 10 nucleotides agree with TRBD2. Germline CDR1 SGDLS, CDR2 YYNGEE. This CDR3 comprises 18 residues. V shed 0 bases, J shed 0 bases, and the junction held 7 bases outside the gene matches. The CDR3, as DNA: TGTGCCAGCAGCGTAGGGAGCGGGAGGGCCCGGAGCACAGATACGCAGTATTTT. Its protein is CASSVGSGRARSTDTQYF.

The J gene is TRBJ1-1, the V gene TRBV23-1, with D hard to call. TRBV23-1 is an ORF, with its function uncertain. V was shortened by 11 bases and J by 5 bases, with 12 bases between the two germline ends. The CDR3 is made up of 11 amino acids. The CDR3 nucleotides are TGCGCCGTCCTAGGAGGAACTGAAGCTTTCTTT. Amino acid sequence: CAVLGGTEAFF.

Concerning this clone: The same CDR3 also results from other DNA sequences found in this sample. The chain uses TRBV2 and TRBJ1-2; TRBD1 matches 9 bases. CDR3 length: 13 amino acids. The germline gives CDR1 SNHLY, CDR2 FYNNEI. The junction had 5 bases not matched to a gene; V was cut back by 9 bases and J by 3 bases. For the CDR3, the DNA is TGTGCCAGTCGGGGACAGGGAGACTATGGCTACACCTTC. It yields the protein CASRGQGDYGYTF.

The V call is TRBV4-3, the J call TRBJ2-3; D perhaps matches TRBD2 (6 bases). From germline, CDR1 is LGHNA and CDR2 YSLEER. The CDR3 sequence is 15 residues long. The V gene lost 3 bases and the J gene lost 4 bases, with 14 bases spanning the gap. The CDR3 spells CASSQLGGRADTQYF. The DNA for the CDR3 is TGCGCCAGCAGCCAGCTGGGGGGTCGGGCAGATACGCAGTATTTT.

This clone appeared a few times. This chain connects TRBV5-6 to TRBJ2-7, with D possibly TRBD2 on 7 matching bases. The V end lost 4 bases, the J end lost 4 bases, and 18 bases lay between the germline ends. This CDR3 has 15 residues. CDR1 is SGHDT, CDR2 YYEEEE, per germline. The CDR3 protein is CASSPGGNLWYEQYF. The CDR3 DNA reads as TGTGCCAGCAGCCCGGGGGGCAACCTATGGTACGAGCAGTACTTC.

This clone came up a few times. V and J are TRBV19 and TRBJ2-7; no clear D. V shed 5 bases and J shed 2 bases, with 10 bases lying between them. The germline V gene encodes CDR1 LNHDA and CDR2 SQIVND (reference sequence). This CDR3 is built from 13 residues. For the CDR3, the DNA is TGTGCCAGTAGTCCCAGGTCGGCCTACGAGCAGTACTTC. Translated, it gives CASSPRSAYEQYF. Combining the CDR3 with reference TRBV19 and TRBJ2-7 gives the whole variable domain DGGITQSPKYLFRKEGQNVTLSCEQNLNHDAMYWYRQDPGQGLRLIYYSQIVNDFQKGDIAEGYSVSREKKESFPLTVTSAQKNPTAFYLCASSPRSAYEQYFGPGTRLTVT.

This clone has more than one count but fewer than ten. The chain uses TRBV30 and TRBJ2-7, with D uncertain. CDR3 length: 13 amino acids. CDR1 and CDR2 from the germline V gene are GTSNPN and SVGIG (reference sequence). V was cut by 0 bases and J by 2 bases, with 8 bases left in between. Here the CDR3 DNA reads TGTGCCTGGAGTGTAAGCAGGACCTACGAGCAGTACTTC. This codes for CAWSVSRTYEQYF.

This chain links TRBV11-2 with TRBJ2-7; 8 bases fit TRBD1. V was pared by 1 base and J by 0 bases, with 2 bases of the junction left unmatched. Germline-derived CDR1 and CDR2 are SGHAT and FQNNGV. This CDR3 is built from 15 residues. CDR3 residues: CASSLVRGPSYEQYF. The CDR3, as DNA: TGTGCCAGCAGCTTAGTCAGGGGGCCCTCCTACGAGCAGTACTTC. Full variable domain (outside the CDR3, taken from reference TRBV11-2 and TRBJ2-7): EAGVAQSPRYKIIEKRQSVAFWCNPISGHATLYWYQQILGQGPKLLIQFQNNGVVDDSQLPKDRFSAERLKGVDSTLKIQPAKLEDSAVYLCASSLVRGPSYEQYFGPGTRLTVT.